The clone carrying this T cell receptor beta chain came up many times. The antigen remains unidentified. Each CDR3 protein is one row after TCRdb ran MiXCR on the RT-PCR reads. The sample holds over 750,000 distinct CDR3 sequences, 21% seen once. The sample is drawn from a study of response to subunit inactivated influenza vaccine. Study results and caveats: Authors suggested each seasonal flu vaccination may recruit only limited numbers of new T cells.

The CDR3 totals 14 residues. Germline V gene sequence: CDR1 MNHEY, CDR2 SVGAGI. With 2 bases removed from V and 0 bases from J, the gap between germline ends came to 8 bases. This specimen was PBMCs from blood, taken roughly 5 days after vaccination. The source of this sequence is a man aged 50 or older who received an inactivated influenza vaccine. V usage is TRBV6-5 and J usage is TRBJ2-7; no firm D call. The CDR3 reads CASSYTRTSYEQYF. The CDR3, as DNA: TGTGCCAGCAGTTACACAAGGACCTCCTACGAGCAGTACTTC.